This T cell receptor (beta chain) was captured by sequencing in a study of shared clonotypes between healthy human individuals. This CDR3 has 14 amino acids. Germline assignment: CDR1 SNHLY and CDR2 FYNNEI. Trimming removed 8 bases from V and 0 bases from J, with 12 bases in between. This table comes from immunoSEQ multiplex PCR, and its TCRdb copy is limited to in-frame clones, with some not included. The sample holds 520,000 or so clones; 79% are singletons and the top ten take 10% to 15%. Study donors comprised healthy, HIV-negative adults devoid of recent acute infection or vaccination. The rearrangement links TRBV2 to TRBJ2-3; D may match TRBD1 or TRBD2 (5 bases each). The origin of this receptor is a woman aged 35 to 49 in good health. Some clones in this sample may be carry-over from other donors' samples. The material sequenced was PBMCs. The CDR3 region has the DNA TGTGCCAGCGGCCGGGGCAGCAGCACAGATACGCAGTATTTT. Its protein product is CASGRGSSTDTQYF.